Below are 21 T cell receptor beta chains sequenced from a single sample in a study of Graves' ophthalmopathy and Graves' hyperthyroidism. Beta-chain TCR CDR3 regions were amplified from RNA transcripts. The first round was an RT-PCR with HTBI primers, and the second round was a multiplex PCR. Each CDR3 protein gets one entry after TCRdb re-called the multiplex PCR reads with MiXCR. The sample has some 1.1 million distinct CDR3 sequences, about 35% seen once. Material: peripheral blood or thyroid tissue (not recorded which). These receptors were collected from an adult man with Graves' hyperthyroidism.

V and J are TRBV15 and TRBJ1-6, with D perhaps matching TRBD1 (5 bases). Germline V gene lookup returns CDR1 LNHNV and CDR2 YYDKDF (reference sequence). Trimming took off 0 bases at V and 5 bases at J, with 11 bases between the two ends. The CDR3 totals 16 residues. This chain's CDR3 is CATSRDRVGDNSPLHF. CDR3 nucleotides: TGTGCCACCAGCAGAGACAGGGTTGGGGATAATTCACCCCTCCACTTT.

This clonotype was recorded at least ten times. The chain uses TRBV10-3 and TRBJ1-4; D ambiguous. The CDR3 is 10 residues long. V was trimmed by 9 bases and J by 8 bases, leaving 7 bases between them. Germline CDR1 reads ENHRY; CDR2 reads SYGVKD. The DNA of the CDR3 is TGTGCCATTGGGGAGGAAAAACTGTTTTTT. This sequence encodes CAIGEEKLFF.

As regards this clonotype: This clone may be a read error of a much larger clone one base away. The V call is TRBV20-1, the J call TRBJ1-1, with 7 bases identical to TRBD1. The CDR3 totals 13 residues. From germline, CDR1 is DFQATT and CDR2 SNEGSKA (reference sequence). The CDR3 region has the DNA TGCAGTACTAGGGGGACAGTCAACACTGAAGCTTTCTTT. Translated, it gives CSTRGTVNTEAFF.

The table lists this clonotype with many counts. The J gene is TRBJ1-5, the V gene TRBV15, with 11 bases matching TRBD1. From germline, CDR1 is LNHNV and CDR2 YYDKDF (reference sequence). With V trimmed by 5 bases and J by 6 bases, 3 bases remained unmatched. This CDR3 contains 14 residues. DNA of the CDR3: TGTGCCACCAGCCGGACAGGGGGCGCTCAGCCCCAGCATTTT. Translation: CATSRTGGAQPQHF.

This clonotype was seen repeatedly, ten times or more. The rearrangement uses TRBV19 and TRBJ1-1; D unclear. V lost 5 bases to trimming and J lost 2 bases, with 12 bases between them. Germline V gene lookup returns CDR1 LNHDA and CDR2 SQIVND (reference sequence). The CDR3 is made up of 14 amino acids. This CDR3 is CASSFRGINTEAFF. The CDR3 bases are TGTGCCAGTAGTTTCCGGGGTATCAACACTGAAGCTTTCTTT.

V gene TRBV7-9 combines with J gene TRBJ2-5; D call uncertain. The ends were cut back, 5 bases at V and 7 bases at J, with 17 bases in the middle. There are 14 residues in the CDR3. Looked up from germline, CDR1 is SEHNR and CDR2 is FQNEAQ (reference sequence). Here the CDR3 reads CASSVPDSIVTQYF. Here the CDR3 DNA reads TGTGCCAGCAGCGTTCCCGACTCGATTGTGACCCAGTACTTC.

This clonotype was seen at least ten times. The CDR3 region is CASSLLVGGPRETQYF. CDR3 bases: TGTGCCAGCAGCTTATTGGTGGGGGGACCTCGGGAGACCCAGTACTTC. This chain connects TRBV11-2 to TRBJ2-5; perhaps TRBD2 as D (6 bases). The germline V and J ends were trimmed by 2 bases and 5 bases, with 18 bases remaining between them. This CDR3 region has 16 residues. Per the germline V gene, CDR1 is SGHAT and CDR2 is FQNNGV.

Only a few counts were recorded for this clonotype. This sequence may be a read error, since a much larger clone differs from it by one base. V gene TRBV20-1 combines with J gene TRBJ2-7; the match to TRBD2 covers 9 bases. Germline V gene lookup returns CDR1 DFQATT and CDR2 SNEGSKA (reference sequence). CDR3 size: 14 residues. With 6 bases clipped from V and 4 bases from J, the junction kept 10 bases outside the gene matches. The CDR3 sequence: CSAAGGQKLYEQYF. The CDR3 DNA sequence: TGCAGTGCAGCGGGGGGCCAAAAGCTGTACGAGCAGTACTTC.

Many counts were recorded for this clonotype. The chain joins TRBV7-6 to TRBJ1-2; D is undetermined. The CDR3 sequence is 14 residues long. Germline V gene sequence: CDR1 SGHVS, CDR2 FNYEAQ. V was pared by 1 base and J by 7 bases, with 13 bases between. The CDR3 DNA reads TGTGCCAGCAGCTTAGGTCCTTCGAGATCTGGCTACACCTTC. Protein product: CASSLGPSRSGYTF.

The sample holds one count of this clonotype. J is TRBJ2-5 and V is TRBV7-2; D is perhaps TRBD1 (5 bases). This CDR3 region has 16 residues. The germline V gene has CDR1 SGHTA and CDR2 FQGNSA. V lost 2 bases and J lost 3, with 16 bases in between. The chain's CDR3 is CASSLPRQNTEETQYF. The CDR3 DNA is TGTGCCAGCAGCTTACCTAGACAGAACACTGAAGAGACCCAGTACTTC. Filled out from reference TRBV7-2 and TRBJ2-5, the complete variable domain reads GAGVSQSPSNKVTEKGKDVELRCDPISGHTALYWYRQSLGQGLEFLIYFQGNSAPDKSGLPSDRFSAERTGGSVSTLTIQRTQQEDSAVYLCASSLPRQNTEETQYFGPGTRLLVL.

A few counts support this clonotype. This rearrangement joins TRBV20-1 to TRBJ1-1; D perhaps matches TRBD1 (5 bases). This CDR3 has 13 amino acids. Germline V gives CDR1 DFQATT, CDR2 SNEGSKA (reference sequence). The V and J ends lost 6 bases and 7 bases respectively, with 18 bases between them. The CDR3 loop reads CSAIAEDTYEAFF. The CDR3 DNA reads as TGCAGTGCCATCGCCGAGGACACCTATGAAGCTTTCTTT.

The count of this clonotype is one. Since the CDR3 does not end with the conserved phenylalanine or tryptophan, this likely comes from a read error. It is unclear where the CDR3 begins or ends on the DNA, so no DNA is shown, and the CDR3 is as TCRdb lists it. The chain employs TRBV29-1 and TRBJ1-3; the DNA was not used to check the table's D call, TRBD1. CDR1 is SQVTM, CDR2 ANQGSEA, per germline. A total of 8 residues make up the CDR3, ends included. Here the CDR3 reads CSVEWTGG.

Many counts were recorded for this clonotype. V usage is TRBV9 and J usage is TRBJ1-4, with D unclear. Germline CDR1 reads SGDLS; CDR2 reads YYNGEE. The V end lost 0 bases, the J end lost 7 bases, and 4 bases lay between the germline ends. The CDR3 spans 12 residues. CDR3 amino acids: CASSVVGEKLFF. CDR3 DNA: TGTGCCAGCAGCGTAGTTGGTGAAAAACTGTTTTTT.

DNA for the CDR3: TGCGCCAGCAGCCAAGAGTTCAAGGGGCTAGCGGGAGGCCAGCAGTACTTC. Its translation: CASSQEFKGLAGGQQYF. This chain links TRBV4-3 with TRBJ2-7; 11 nucleotides agree with TRBD2. Germline lookup yields CDR1 LGHNA and CDR2 YSLEER. V was pared by 0 bases and J by 8 bases, with 12 bases of the junction left unmatched. CDR3 length: 17 residues.

This clonotype was seen many times. V gene TRBV4-1 combines with J gene TRBJ1-1, with a possible D match to TRBD1 (5 bases). Germline V gene data show CDR1 as MGHRA and CDR2 as YSYEKL. Deletions cut 2 bases from V and 1 base from J, with 11 bases between. This CDR3 is 15 amino acids long. The DNA of the CDR3 is TGCGCCAGCAGCCAACCGGGACGGACGAACACTGAAGCTTTCTTT. Its protein product is CASSQPGRTNTEAFF.

This clonotype has a count of ten or more. The chain is built from TRBV19 and TRBJ1-2; tentatively, D is TRBD1 (5 bases). Germline lookup yields CDR1 LNHDA and CDR2 SQIVND (reference sequence). V lost 5 bases, J lost 0 bases, and 10 bases lay in between. This CDR3 is 14 amino acids long. CDR3 amino acids: CASSRQNPNYGYTF. The CDR3 nucleotides read TGTGCCAGTAGTCGACAGAATCCTAACTATGGCTACACCTTC.

This clonotype was seen a handful of times. CDR3: CASSSIRVSYEQYF. The CDR3, as DNA: TGTGCCAGCAGTTCGATTCGGGTCTCCTACGAGCAGTACTTC. The V call is TRBV12-3 or TRBV12-4, the J call TRBJ2-7, with D unclear. V was clipped by 4 bases and J by 0 bases, with 10 bases between them. This CDR3 region has 14 residues.

On this clonotype itself: A read error is likely, as this CDR3 ends without the conserved phenylalanine or tryptophan. It is unclear where the CDR3 begins or ends on the DNA, so no DNA is shown, and the CDR3 is as TCRdb lists it. The chain couples TRBV2 to TRBJ2-5; the table's D call of TRBD1 was not tested on the DNA. The CDR3 is 13 residues long, ends included. CDR1 and CDR2 (germline): SNHLY, FYNNEI. The CDR3: CASSVGGSVTFGS.

This sequence joins TRBV10-3 and TRBJ1-5; maybe TRBD1 (5 bases). The CDR3 spans 17 residues. Germline CDR1 reads ENHRY; CDR2 reads SYGVKD. V dropped 4 bases and J dropped 0 bases, with 16 bases sitting between them. CDR3 loop: CAISAGGGAGSNQPQHF. The DNA of the CDR3 is TGTGCCATCAGTGCCGGCGGCGGGGCAGGTAGCAATCAGCCCCAGCATTTT.

J is TRBJ2-7 and V is TRBV29-1; TRBD1 or TRBD2 may be the D gene (5 bases each). This CDR3 has 11 residues. V was pared by 6 bases and J by 6 bases, with 12 bases between. CDR1 SQVTM and CDR2 ANQGSEA come from the germline V gene. The chain's CDR3 is CSVRPGAEQYF. The CDR3 DNA follows: TGCAGCGTGAGGCCCGGGGCCGAGCAGTACTTC.

The chain combines TRBV7-8 with TRBJ1-5, with 12 bases lining up with TRBD1. There are 17 residues in the CDR3. V trimming: 7 bases; J trimming: 1 base; junction bases outside the gene matches: 8. From germline, CDR1 is SGHVS and CDR2 FQNEAQ. The CDR3 reads CASTPGTGGISNQPQHF. Written as DNA, the CDR3 is TGTGCCAGCACCCCGGGGACAGGGGGCATAAGCAATCAGCCCCAGCATTTT.